The 28 T cell receptor beta chains below were found in one sample sequenced in a study of CD8 T cells in ankylosing spondylitis. TCRdb reprocessed the 5' RACE reads via MiXCR and lists one record per CDR3 protein. The top ten clones hold over 10% of a sample with around 340,000 distinct CDR3 sequences, 20% of them seen once. The sample comprised blood, either unsorted or a sorted T cell fraction (not recorded which). These receptors were obtained from a male donor with ankylosing spondylitis or in good health (not recorded which).

This clonotype was counted between two and nine times. CDR3 nucleotide sequence: TGCAGTGCTATTATCCAGGGGCTGAACACTGAAGCTTTCTTT. It is translated as CSAIIQGLNTEAFF. The chain is built from TRBV20-1 and TRBJ1-1; D may be TRBD1 (6 bases). The CDR3 consists of 14 residues. Germline V lookup: CDR1 DFQATT, CDR2 SNEGSKA (reference sequence). With 4 bases removed from V and 0 bases from J, the gap between germline ends came to 12 bases.

This clonotype was detected only a few times. This chain connects TRBV5-1 to TRBJ2-7; either TRBD1 or TRBD2 may fit D (5 bases each). The CDR3 has 15 residues. Germline assignment: CDR1 SGHRS and CDR2 YFSETQ. V dropped 1 base and J dropped 2 bases, with 13 bases sitting between them. The DNA of the CDR3 is TGCGCCAGCAGCTTGACCGGGACGGTCACCTACGAGCAGTACTTC. Translating gives CASSLTGTVTYEQYF.

The J gene is TRBJ2-3, the V gene TRBV5-5, with TRBD2 matching 7 bases. V gave up 4 bases and J gave up 0 bases; unmatched junction bases: 8. The CDR3 is 16 amino acids. In germline, CDR1 is SGHKS, CDR2 YYEKEE (reference sequence). CDR3 region: CASSLGTNPSTDTQYF. The CDR3 DNA sequence: TGTGCCAGCAGCCTCGGGACTAACCCCAGCACAGATACGCAGTATTTT.

The rearrangement uses TRBV7-3 and TRBJ2-2, with 10 bases matching TRBD1. The CDR3 has 15 residues. The germline V gene has CDR1 SGHTA and CDR2 FQGTGA. After removal of 6 bases from V and 3 bases from J, the junction contained 4 bases not matched to a gene. CDR3 sequence reads: CASRSGTGDTGELFF. The CDR3 DNA reads as TGTGCCAGCAGATCCGGGACAGGGGACACCGGGGAGCTGTTTTTT.

This clonotype has just a few counts. The CDR3 sequence: CASSYQPGELFF. CDR3 sequence (DNA): TGTGCCAGCAGTTACCAGCCCGGGGAGCTGTTTTTT. This chain connects TRBV12-3 or TRBV12-4 to TRBJ2-2; D gene ambiguous. V lost 4 bases to trimming and J lost 6 bases, with 6 bases between them. The CDR3 is 12 amino acids.

This clonotype showed up just a few times. This rearrangement joins TRBV5-6 to TRBJ2-5, with 12 bases that match TRBD2. CDR1 is SGHDT and CDR2 is YYEEEE in the germline V gene. V was pared by 1 base and J by 5 bases, with 3 bases of the junction left unmatched. The CDR3 is 15 residues long. Here the CDR3 reads CASSLRTSGVETQYF. The CDR3 DNA follows: TGTGCCAGCAGCTTGAGGACTAGCGGGGTGGAGACCCAGTACTTC.

Only a few counts were recorded for this clonotype. The V call is TRBV5-1, the J call TRBJ2-5; D remains ambiguous. Germline CDR1 and CDR2: SGHRS and YFSETQ. The length of the CDR3 is 14 residues. The ends were cut back, 2 bases at V and 5 bases at J, with 13 bases in the middle. The CDR3 DNA sequence: TGCGCCAGCAGCTTCCCCCGCCCACGGGAGACCCAGTACTTC. It specifies CASSFPRPRETQYF.

The chain recombines TRBV25-1 with TRBJ2-7; TRBD2 matches 9 bases. Germline values: CDR1 MGHDK, CDR2 SYGVNS. The CDR3 consists of 15 residues. V lost 3 bases and J lost 3; bases outside the gene matches: 6. The CDR3 loop reads CASSDLTSGLYEQYF. The CDR3 DNA follows: TGTGCCAGCAGTGATTTGACTAGCGGACTCTACGAGCAGTACTTC.

The V gene is TRBV7-8, the J gene TRBJ2-5; D gene uncertain. From germline, CDR1 is SGHVS and CDR2 FQNEAQ. CDR3 length equals 13 residues. Between the trimmed V and J ends, which lost 5 bases and 3 bases, there was a span of 10 bases. In DNA form, the CDR3 reads TGTGCCAGCAGCCCTAGGGCCAAAGAGACCCAGTACTTC. Its protein product is CASSPRAKETQYF.

This clonotype was seen a handful of times. The rearrangement uses TRBV7-9 and TRBJ2-2; no definite D call. Trimming took 2 bases from V and 1 from J, leaving 11 bases between them. This CDR3 comprises 16 residues. The germline V gene has CDR1 SEHNR and CDR2 FQNEAQ (reference sequence). The CDR3 reads CASSLLWTVNTGELFF. The CDR3 DNA sequence: TGTGCCAGCAGCTTACTCTGGACGGTGAACACCGGGGAGCTGTTTTTT.

The chain combines TRBV10-3 with TRBJ2-7; D not certain. The CDR3 runs to 13 residues. The V gene's germline CDR1 is ENHRY and CDR2 SYGVKD. Deletions cut 4 bases from V and 0 bases from J, with 7 bases between. The CDR3 DNA sequence: TGTGCCATCAGTGTGGAGAGCTCCTACGAGCAGTACTTC. Protein: CAISVESSYEQYF.

CDR3 in DNA: TGTGCCTGGAGTGCGACTAGTCTGAACACCGGGGAGCTGTTTTTT. Translation: CAWSATSLNTGELFF. V is TRBV30 and J is TRBJ2-2; D is possibly TRBD2 (6 bases). There are 15 residues in the CDR3. Germline CDR1 is GTSNPN and CDR2 is SVGIG (reference sequence). The V and J ends lost 1 base and 1 base respectively, with 10 bases between them.

V and J are TRBV6-2 or TRBV6-3 and TRBJ2-6; a weak D match, TRBD1 (5 bases). The V and J ends lost 4 bases and 0 bases respectively, with 28 bases between them. CDR3 length: 22 residues. Per germline, CDR1 MNHEY and CDR2 SVGEGT. In DNA, the CDR3 is TGTGCCAGCAGTTCCGTCGACCGTGACAGCAAGAGTATAACCTCTGGGGCCAACGTCCTGACTTTC. Its translation is CASSSVDRDSKSITSGANVLTF.

V usage is TRBV7-9 and J usage is TRBJ1-4; 9 nucleotides agree with TRBD1. Looked up from germline, CDR1 is SEHNR and CDR2 is FQNEAQ (reference sequence). The CDR3 covers 14 residues. J gave up 8 bases and V 6 bases, and 7 bases lay outside the gene matches. CDR3 coding DNA: TGTGCCAGCAGGGACAGGGGTGAAGGAGAAAAACTGTTTTTT. Amino acids: CASRDRGEGEKLFF.

The chain uses TRBV15 and TRBJ2-3; tentatively, D is TRBD2 (5 bases). The V end was cut by 1 base, the J end by 0 bases, with 8 bases between. This CDR3 region has 15 residues. Germline V CDR1 and CDR2: LNHNV, YYDKDF (reference sequence). CDR3 DNA: TGTGCCACCAGCAGAGTTGCGGGCAGCACAGATACGCAGTATTTT. Encoded protein: CATSRVAGSTDTQYF. Based on the CDR3 plus reference TRBV15 and TRBJ2-3, the full variable domain is DAMVIQNPRYQVTQFGKPVTLSCSQTLNHNVMYWYQQKSSQAPKLLFHYYDKDFNNEADTPDNFQSRRPNTSFCFLDIRSPGLGDTAMYLCATSRVAGSTDTQYFGPGTRLTVL.

The chain combines TRBV7-2 with TRBJ2-3, with D possibly matching TRBD2 (5 bases). This CDR3 is 15 amino acids long. V lost 0 bases and J lost 2, with 9 bases in between. Germline CDR1 and CDR2: SGHTA and FQGNSA. The CDR3 here is CASSLADFDTDTQYF. The CDR3 DNA is TGTGCCAGCAGCTTAGCGGACTTTGACACAGATACGCAGTATTTT.

This clonotype was counted between two and nine times. V and J are TRBV25-1 and TRBJ2-7; D is perhaps TRBD1 (5 bases). The CDR3 covers 12 residues. Trimming removed 0 bases at V and 6 bases at J, with 6 bases between. In germline, CDR1 is MGHDK, CDR2 SYGVNS. Here the CDR3 DNA reads TGTGCCAGCAGTGAATATCAGGGCGAGCAGTACTTC. Its translation is CASSEYQGEQYF.

A few counts support this clonotype. The chain recombines TRBV4-1 with TRBJ2-5; maybe TRBD1 (6 bases). Trimming stripped 0 bases from V and 2 bases from J, with 16 bases between. CDR3 size: 17 residues. From germline, CDR1 is MGHRA and CDR2 YSYEKL. The DNA for the CDR3 is TGCGCCAGCAGCCAAGAGACACAGGGAACTTTGCAAGAGACCCAGTACTTC. This gives the protein CASSQETQGTLQETQYF.

This clonotype was counted at least ten times. The rearrangement links TRBV20-1 to TRBJ2-7; 8 bases map to TRBD1. This CDR3 has 13 residues. J gave up 5 bases and V 5 bases, and 8 bases lay outside the gene matches. In germline, CDR1 is DFQATT, CDR2 SNEGSKA (reference sequence). The CDR3 region is CSASEDRANEQYF. CDR3 in DNA: TGCAGTGCTTCCGAGGACAGGGCCAACGAGCAGTACTTC.

The V and J genes are TRBV20-1 and TRBJ2-1, with TRBD1 as a possible D gene (6 bases). CDR1 is DFQATT, CDR2 SNEGSKA, per germline (reference sequence). This CDR3 comprises 15 residues. V lost 6 bases and J lost 0, with 15 bases in between. Here the CDR3 reads CSALNRDNSYNEQFF. The CDR3 nucleotides are TGCAGTGCGCTAAACCGGGACAACTCCTACAATGAGCAGTTCTTC.

V gene TRBV24-1 combines with J gene TRBJ2-1, with 11 bases aligning to TRBD2. CDR1 KGHDR and CDR2 SFDVKD come from the germline V gene. After removal of 1 base from V and 8 bases from J, the junction contained 18 bases not matched to a gene. The CDR3 consists of 20 residues. This CDR3 is CATSDLNWEPGTSGLHEQFF. In nucleotides, the CDR3 is TGTGCCACCAGTGATTTAAATTGGGAGCCCGGGACTAGCGGCCTCCATGAGCAGTTCTTC.

This clonotype has a handful of counts. The chain is built from TRBV3-1 and TRBJ2-3; D not resolved. Germline lookup yields CDR1 LGHDT and CDR2 YNNKEL (reference sequence). Trimming took off 4 bases at V and 4 bases at J, with 9 bases between the two ends. The CDR3 sequence is 13 residues long. The DNA for the CDR3 is TGTGCCAGCAGCCGGGGTTTGCCAGATACGCAGTATTTT. It codes for CASSRGLPDTQYF.

V is TRBV4-1 and J is TRBJ2-1; 9 bases line up with TRBD2. The CDR3 totals 17 residues. Germline loops: CDR1 MGHRA, CDR2 YSYEKL. Trimming at V came to 1 base and at J to 2 bases, leaving 6 bases not matched to a gene. DNA for the CDR3: TGCGCCAGCAGCCAAGTCGGGGGCGGGGGGGCCTACAATGAGCAGTTCTTC. It is translated as CASSQVGGGGAYNEQFF.

The chain is built from TRBV10-2 and TRBJ2-3; D not certain. Germline CDR1 WSHSY, CDR2 SAAADI. The V end was cut by 8 bases, the J end by 0 bases, with 12 bases between. The length of the CDR3 is 14 residues. Here the CDR3 reads CASFMVRSTDTQYF. CDR3 nucleotides: TGCGCCAGCTTCATGGTGAGAAGCACAGATACGCAGTATTTT.

This clonotype has a handful of counts. The chain is built from TRBV5-4 and TRBJ2-1, with 16 positions matching TRBD2. The CDR3 is 20 amino acids. V lost 3 bases to trimming and J lost 10 bases; unmatched junction nucleotides: 19. CDR1 is SGHNT and CDR2 is YYREEE in the germline V gene (reference sequence). The CDR3 protein is CASSSPGQGGTSGGAGEQFF. The CDR3 DNA reads TGTGCCAGCAGCTCCCCGGGACAGGGAGGGACTAGCGGGGGGGCCGGGGAGCAGTTCTTC.

CDR3 in amino acids: CASSPTARGTEAFF. The DNA for the CDR3 is TGTGCCAGCAGCCCGACCGCCCGGGGCACTGAAGCTTTCTTT. V is TRBV11-2 and J is TRBJ1-1; D gene ambiguous. Germline CDR1 SGHAT, CDR2 FQNNGV. Deletions cut 5 bases from V and 4 bases from J, with 14 bases between. The CDR3 runs 14 residues.

There are a few counts of this clonotype. This chain links TRBV29-1 with TRBJ1-2; 8 positions match TRBD1. The germline V gene encodes CDR1 SQVTM and CDR2 ANQGSEA. With 3 bases clipped from V and 0 bases from J, the junction kept 6 bases outside the gene matches. CDR3 length equals 15 residues. As DNA, the CDR3 is TGCAGCGTTGACGCCTCGACAGGGGCTAACTATGGCTACACCTTC. It encodes CSVDASTGANYGYTF. The whole variable domain, remainder taken from reference TRBV29-1 and TRBJ1-2, is SAVISQKPSRDICQRGTSLTIQCQVDSQVTMMFWYRQQPGQSLTLIATANQGSEATYESGFVIDKFPISRPNLTFSTLTVSNMSPEDSSIYLCSVDASTGANYGYTFGSGTRLTVV.

This chain joins TRBV7-9 and TRBJ2-5, with 8 bases aligning to TRBD1. Losses at the gene ends were 4 bases for V and 2 bases for J; bases not matched to a gene: 9. The CDR3 spans 16 residues. Germline V gene lookup returns CDR1 SEHNR and CDR2 FQNEAQ (reference sequence). The CDR3 sequence is CASSSWTGLKQETQYF. Written as DNA, the CDR3 is TGTGCCAGCAGCTCCTGGACAGGGCTTAAACAAGAGACCCAGTACTTC. Drawing the rest from reference TRBV7-9 and TRBJ2-5, the complete variable domain is DTGVSQNPRHKITKRGQNVTFRCDPISEHNRLYWYRQTLGQGPEFLTYFQNEAQLEKSRLLSDRFSAERPKGSFSTLEIQRTEQGDSAMYLCASSSWTGLKQETQYFGPGTRLLVL.